This entry lists 20 T cell receptor beta chains sequenced from one sample in a study of Ad26.COV2.S vaccination and SARS-CoV-2 variants. Assay: immunoSEQ multiplex PCR; the TCRdb copy retains only in-frame clones and omits some. The profile covers under 550,000 clones, with 80% to 95% appearing a single time and approximately 12% taken by the ten largest. Documented treatment: roughly 19 received Ad26.COV2.S at low or high dose, single or two shots; roughly 5 received placebo; per-sample allocation not given. The samples date from day 63 after the first vaccine or placebo injection. Sample: peripheral blood, taken in a trial of Ad26.COV2.S vaccine versus placebo. These receptors came from a person between 18 and 65 years old who received the Ad26.COV2.S COVID-19 vaccine or a placebo.

The chain links TRBV12-3 or TRBV12-4 to TRBJ2-1, with a possible D match to TRBD1 (6 bases). Deletions cut 7 bases from V and 7 bases from J, with 8 bases between. This CDR3 contains 11 residues. The DNA of the CDR3 is TGTGCCAGCAATACAGGGAATGAGCAGTTCTTC. This gives the protein CASNTGNEQFF.

The J gene is TRBJ1-3, the V gene TRBV9; a possible D gene is TRBD1 (5 bases). Germline CDR1 SGDLS, CDR2 YYNGEE. The ends were cut back, 0 bases at V and 2 bases at J, with 12 bases in the middle. The CDR3 sequence is 16 residues long. The CDR3 spells CASSVGDTGAGNTIYF. The CDR3 DNA follows: TGTGCCAGCAGCGTAGGGGATACGGGGGCTGGAAACACCATATATTTT. Full variable domain (outside the CDR3, taken from reference TRBV9 and TRBJ1-3): DSGVTQTPKHLITATGQRVTLRCSPRSGDLSVYWYQQSLDQGLQFLIQYYNGEERAKGNILERFSAQQFPDLHSELNLSSLELGDSALYFCASSVGDTGAGNTIYFGEGSWLTVV.

J is TRBJ1-5 and V is TRBV5-1; no reliable D call. V gave up 4 bases and J gave up 2 bases, with 13 bases separating them. CDR1 SGHRS and CDR2 YFSETQ come from the germline V gene. CDR3 length equals 15 residues. The CDR3 loop is CASSPGANGNQPQHF. Written as DNA, the CDR3 is TGCGCCAGCAGCCCGGGCGCTAATGGCAATCAGCCCCAGCATTTT.

This clone occurred once. The CDR3 DNA sequence: TGCAGTGCTAGTTGGTCTCTCAATCAGCCCCAGCATTTT. The encoded protein is CSASWSLNQPQHF. This rearrangement joins TRBV20-1 to TRBJ1-5, with D uncertain. V was clipped by 3 bases and J by 3 bases, with 9 bases between them. Germline CDR1 reads DFQATT; CDR2 reads SNEGSKA (reference sequence). This CDR3 spans 13 amino acids.

This clone has just one count. This chain connects TRBV10-1 to TRBJ2-1; 8 nucleotides agree with TRBD1. Trimming cost V 8 bases and J 7 bases; bases outside gene matches: 22. Looked up from germline, CDR1 is WNHNN and CDR2 is SYGVQD (reference sequence). This CDR3 is built from 18 residues. The CDR3 bases are TGCGCCAGCCTCCTCAGGGGGCGAGGGGCGCGGGCGGGGAATGAGCAGTTCTTC. Translation: CASLLRGRGARAGNEQFF.

The chain carries TRBV29-1 and TRBJ1-1; possibly TRBD1 for D (5 bases). The ends were cut back, 8 bases at V and 1 base at J, with 17 bases in the middle. Per the germline V gene, CDR1 is SQVTM and CDR2 is ANQGSEA. The CDR3 runs to 14 residues. CDR3 in amino acids: CSCYYPGTNTEAFF. The CDR3, as DNA: TGCAGCTGTTACTATCCAGGGACGAACACTGAAGCTTTCTTT.

The chain recombines TRBV29-1 with TRBJ1-2; D might be TRBD1 (5 bases). CDR1 and CDR2 (germline): SQVTM, ANQGSEA. V gave up 6 bases and J gave up 5 bases, with 16 bases separating them. The CDR3 length is 13 residues. CDR3: CSVTGTYRYGYTF. CDR3 coding DNA: TGCAGCGTAACCGGGACCTATCGATATGGCTACACCTTC.

The J gene is TRBJ1-4, the V gene TRBV19; 8 bases line up with TRBD1. CDR3 length: 15 amino acids. V lost 7 bases and J lost 3; bases outside the gene matches: 7. Germline values: CDR1 LNHDA, CDR2 SQIVND (reference sequence). DNA of the CDR3: TGTGCCAGTAACTTCAGGGGGCTTGCTAATGAAAAACTGTTTTTT. Its protein product is CASNFRGLANEKLFF.

Here the CDR3 reads CASSVASGTDTQYF. CDR3 nucleotides: TGTGCCAGCAGTGTAGCCAGCGGCACAGATACGCAGTATTTT. The chain uses TRBV6-4 and TRBJ2-3; D gene uncertain. V lost 4 bases and J lost 1, with 9 bases in between. The germline V gene has CDR1 MRHNA and CDR2 SNTAGT. The CDR3 length is 14 residues.

This chain connects TRBV3-1 (or the pseudogene TRBV3-2) to TRBJ1-5; D not certain. Germline V gene data show CDR1 as LGHDT and CDR2 as YNNKEL (reference sequence). There are 12 residues in the CDR3. The V end lost 1 base, the J end lost 5 bases, and 3 bases lay between the germline ends. CDR3 sequence: CASSQGDQPQHF. The CDR3 bases are TGTGCCAGCAGCCAAGGAGATCAGCCCCAGCATTTT.

This clone was found once. J is TRBJ2-1 and V is TRBV14; D tentatively reads TRBD1 or TRBD2 (5 bases each). Germline lookup yields CDR1 SGHDN and CDR2 FVKESK. The CDR3 runs 15 residues. Trimming removed 3 bases at V and 7 bases at J, with 16 bases between. Here the CDR3 reads CASSQKGSIFNEQFF. The CDR3 nucleotides are TGTGCCAGCAGCCAGAAGGGGAGTATTTTTAATGAGCAGTTCTTC.

This clone was found once. The V call is TRBV19, the J call TRBJ2-1; 8 bases line up with TRBD1. Germline V gene sequence: CDR1 LNHDA, CDR2 SQIVND (reference sequence). The V segment lost 5 bases and the J segment 4 bases; nucleotides outside the gene matches: 10. CDR3 length: 16 amino acids. In DNA form, the CDR3 reads TGTGCCAGTAGTTTCACTACAGGGGGGTGGTACAATGAGCAGTTCTTC. This encodes CASSFTTGGWYNEQFF.

This clone was detected only once. The gene calls are TRBV6-4 and TRBJ1-6; the match to TRBD1 covers 10 bases. Unmatched junction bases numbered 4, after V lost 4 bases and J lost 7 bases. Germline CDR1 MRHNA, CDR2 SNTAGT. This CDR3 region has 15 residues. In DNA form, the CDR3 reads TGTGCCAGCAGTGCCGGACAGGGGGGGAATTCACCCCTCCACTTT. Its protein product is CASSAGQGGNSPLHF.

The V and J genes are TRBV11-3 and TRBJ2-5, with TRBD2 identical over 10 bases. The CDR3 consists of 15 residues. Looked up from germline, CDR1 is SGHNT and CDR2 is YENEEA. J gave up 2 bases and V 5 bases, and 5 bases lay outside the gene matches. This CDR3 reads CASSPGLAAQETQYF. CDR3 DNA sequence: TGTGCCAGCAGCCCCGGACTAGCGGCACAAGAGACCCAGTACTTC.

In DNA, the CDR3 is TGCGCCAGCAGCATCCAGGGACAGGGGACAGATACGCAGTATTTT. Its translation is CASSIQGQGTDTQYF. The chain employs TRBV5-1 and TRBJ2-3; 10 positions agree with TRBD1. The CDR3 extends over 15 amino acids. Trimming removed 4 bases from V and 3 bases from J; junction bases left unmatched: 5. Germline assignment: CDR1 SGHRS and CDR2 YFSETQ.

The V call is TRBV28, the J call TRBJ2-5; D unresolved. The CDR3 runs to 14 residues. Trimming stripped 7 bases from V and 5 bases from J, with 17 bases between. Germline CDR1 reads MDHEN; CDR2 reads SYDVKM. Here the CDR3 DNA reads TGTGCCAGCACGGCAGCATCCTCTGCGGAGACCCAGTACTTC. Translation: CASTAASSAETQYF.

As to this clone: This specimen includes other DNA sequences encoding the same CDR3. The CDR3 nucleotides read TGTGCCAGCAGTTTCGGCGGTGGCTACGAGCAGTACTTC. Protein sequence: CASSFGGGYEQYF. V usage is TRBV27 and J usage is TRBJ2-7; D is undetermined. CDR1 is MNHEY and CDR2 is SMNVEV in the germline V gene (reference sequence). The CDR3 runs to 13 residues. V was trimmed by 3 bases and J by 3 bases, leaving 9 bases between them.

The J gene is TRBJ2-7, the V gene TRBV7-8, with D maybe TRBD1 (5 bases). This CDR3 is 13 amino acids long. V was trimmed by 4 bases and J by 3 bases, leaving 10 bases between them. Germline V gives CDR1 SGHVS, CDR2 FQNEAQ. CDR3 DNA: TGTGCCAGCAGCTCCGACAGTATCTACGAGCAGTACTTC. Its protein product is CASSSDSIYEQYF.

The V and J genes are TRBV9 and TRBJ1-1, with 10 bases that match TRBD1. CDR3 length: 15 residues. J lost 11 bases, V lost 3 bases, and 13 bases had no gene match. Germline-derived CDR1 and CDR2 are SGDLS and YYNGEE. CDR3 protein: CASSAASGQGKGAFF. The CDR3 nucleotides are TGTGCCAGCAGCGCGGCCTCGGGACAGGGGAAGGGCGCTTTCTTT. Filled out from reference TRBV9 and TRBJ1-1, the complete variable domain reads DSGVTQTPKHLITATGQRVTLRCSPRSGDLSVYWYQQSLDQGLQFLIQYYNGEERAKGNILERFSAQQFPDLHSELNLSSLELGDSALYFCASSAASGQGKGAFFGQGTRLTVV.

This chain joins TRBV6-6 and TRBJ1-5; D possibly corresponds to TRBD1 (5 bases). The CDR3 runs 14 residues. Looked up from germline, CDR1 is MNHNY and CDR2 is SVGAGI (reference sequence). The V and J ends lost 2 bases and 4 bases respectively, with 9 bases between them. CDR3 loop: CASSYRDGNQPQHF. The CDR3 nucleotides are TGTGCCAGCAGTTACCGGGACGGGAATCAGCCCCAGCATTTT.